This TCR beta chain was identified in a study of blood T cell repertoires in COVID-19. Study at large: Spain, Italy and the United States supplied samples that represented acute and convalescent COVID-19. The cDNA or gDNA used as material had been derived from T cells, B-cell-depleted T cells, or PBMCs.

Assay used: immunoSEQ multiplex PCR; TCRdb lists only in-frame clones, some missing. Among under 200,000 clones listed, roughly 80% were seen once. Ages ranged from 18 to 89 years, with residence in more than 20 US areas. The CDR3 sequence is 15 residues long. V shed 0 bases and J 4 bases; nucleotides not matched to a gene: 4. CDR1 and CDR2 (germline): MNHNS, SASEGT. The chain carries TRBV6-1 and TRBJ2-3; TRBD1 agrees at 7 bases. Input material: PBMCs or T cells enriched from blood (not recorded which). The origin of this receptor is a woman between 40 and 50 years old with acute COVID-19. The CDR3 loop is CASSEAVQGSDTQYF. Here the CDR3 DNA reads TGTGCCAGCAGTGAAGCGGTACAGGGGTCAGATACGCAGTATTTT.